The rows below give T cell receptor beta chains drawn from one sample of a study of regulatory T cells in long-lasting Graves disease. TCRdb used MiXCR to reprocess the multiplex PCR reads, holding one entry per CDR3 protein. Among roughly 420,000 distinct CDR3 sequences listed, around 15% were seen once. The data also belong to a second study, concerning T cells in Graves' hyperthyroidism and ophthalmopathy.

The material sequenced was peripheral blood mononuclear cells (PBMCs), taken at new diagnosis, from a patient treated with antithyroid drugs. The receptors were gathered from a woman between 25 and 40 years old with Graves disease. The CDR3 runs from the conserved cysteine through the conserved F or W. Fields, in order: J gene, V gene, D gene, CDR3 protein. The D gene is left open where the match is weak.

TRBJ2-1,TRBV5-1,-,CASSPGSSVFYEQFF
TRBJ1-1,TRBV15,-,CATSRDPRDTEAFF
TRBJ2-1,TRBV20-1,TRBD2,CSARPPLASGRAGNEQFF
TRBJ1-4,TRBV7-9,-,CASSSDFLFEGLFF
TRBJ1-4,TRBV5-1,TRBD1,CASCRTGEEEKLFF
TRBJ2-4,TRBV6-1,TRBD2,CASRLKAHGTSGSSRNIQYF
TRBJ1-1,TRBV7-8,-,CASSTYTENTEAFF
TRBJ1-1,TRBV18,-,CASSLGLANTEAFF
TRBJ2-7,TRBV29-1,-,CSVGGVEQYF
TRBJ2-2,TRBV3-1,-,CASTPGGRDTGELFF
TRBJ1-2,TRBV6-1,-,CASSLDRFYGYTF
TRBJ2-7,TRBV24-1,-,CATSDSTGSYEQYF
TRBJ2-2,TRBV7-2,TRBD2,CASSFSLRGTGELFF
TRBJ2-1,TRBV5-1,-,CASSLLSQRADNEQFF
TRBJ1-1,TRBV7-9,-,CAGNTEAFF
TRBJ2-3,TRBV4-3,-,CASSPGGPRTDTQYF
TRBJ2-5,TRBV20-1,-,CSARRPFQETQYF
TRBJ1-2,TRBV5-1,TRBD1,CASSLGPDRGDGYTF
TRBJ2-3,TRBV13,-,CASRPGAGSTDTQYF
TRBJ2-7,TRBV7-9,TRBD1,CASSLVGQGTYGQYF
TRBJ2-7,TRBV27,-,CASSPPWTGGLVLRSYEQYF
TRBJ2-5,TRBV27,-,CASSDTSLETQYF
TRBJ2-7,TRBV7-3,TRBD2,CASAAGGGWEEQYF
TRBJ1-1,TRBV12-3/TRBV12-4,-,CASTPGRVGAFF
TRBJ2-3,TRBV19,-,CASTQRSGFFTDTQYF
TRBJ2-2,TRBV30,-,CAWSVRSDGELFF
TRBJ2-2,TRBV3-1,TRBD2,CASSQALAGVGYTGELFF
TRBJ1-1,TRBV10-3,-,CAISERSGYRTEAFF
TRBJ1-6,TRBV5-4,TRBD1,CASSGGQGNSPLHF
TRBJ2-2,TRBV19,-,CASSSARAGELFF
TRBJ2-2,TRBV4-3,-,CASSQVWGGTGELFF
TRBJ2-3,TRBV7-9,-,CASSSQGSTDTQYF
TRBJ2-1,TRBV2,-,CASTTGTNYNEQFF
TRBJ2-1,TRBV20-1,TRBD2,CSARTSGRQFF
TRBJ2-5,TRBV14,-,CASSQDKWWETQYF
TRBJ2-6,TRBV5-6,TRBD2,CASDSGRNSGANVLTF
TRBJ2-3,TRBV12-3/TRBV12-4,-,CASSPPLETQYFGPGGPDTQYF
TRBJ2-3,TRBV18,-,CASSPISAVSTDTQYF
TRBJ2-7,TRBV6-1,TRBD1,CASRGTGALSSYEQYF
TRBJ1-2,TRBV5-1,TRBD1,CASSLGGTGVYGYTF
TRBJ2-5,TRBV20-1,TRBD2,CSVRGGSGNTLIVTQYF
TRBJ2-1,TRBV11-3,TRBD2,CASSAGGPHNEQFF
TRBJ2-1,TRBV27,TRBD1,CASSLLSRGQVNNEQFF
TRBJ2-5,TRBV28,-,CASTLGMRETQYF
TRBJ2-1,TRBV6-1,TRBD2,CASSEDVFLSAGGTYNEQFF
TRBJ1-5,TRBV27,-,CASSSPGQPQHF